Below, 26 T cell receptor beta chains from the same sample are listed, as sequenced in a study of CD8+ T cells in alopecia areata. Sequencing templates came from extracted RNA that was reverse transcribed into cDNA. The protocol was immunoSEQ multiplex PCR, while the TCRdb copy is restricted to in-frame clones and leaves out a portion. The data show about 150,000 clones, roughly 60% seen once. The sequenced sample consisted of CD8+ T cells sorted from blood. These receptors originate from a human donor in good health.

The chain couples TRBV27 to TRBJ1-2, with no clear D. Trimming stripped 6 bases from V and 4 bases from J, with 15 bases between. Germline CDR1 and CDR2: MNHEY and SMNVEV (reference sequence). This CDR3 has 14 residues. The CDR3 spells CASRHKSPVYGYTF. As DNA, the CDR3 is TGTGCCAGCAGACATAAGTCGCCAGTCTATGGCTACACCTTC.

The chain carries TRBV4-1 and TRBJ2-1; 9 positions match TRBD2. The CDR3 loop spans 15 amino acids. Germline assignment: CDR1 MGHRA and CDR2 YSYEKL. Trimming took 3 bases from V and 6 from J; bases not matched to a gene: 6. The CDR3 protein is CASSQECGRANEQFF. The CDR3 DNA reads TGCGCCAGCAGCCAGGAATGCGGGAGGGCCAATGAGCAGTTCTTC.

V and J are TRBV29-1 and TRBJ2-7; D gene ambiguous. CDR1 SQVTM and CDR2 ANQGSEA come from the germline V gene. With 3 bases removed from V and 3 bases from J, the gap between germline ends came to 30 bases. The CDR3 spans 19 residues. CDR3 region: CSVEFRLMRGSNVVYEQYF. The DNA for the CDR3 is TGCAGCGTTGAGTTCCGTTTGATGAGAGGTTCCAATGTGGTCTACGAGCAGTACTTC.

The chain couples TRBV27 to TRBJ2-6; D uncertain. V was trimmed by 6 bases and J by 0 bases, leaving 3 bases between them. The CDR3 loop spans 13 amino acids. Germline V lookup: CDR1 MNHEY, CDR2 SMNVEV (reference sequence). The CDR3 DNA is TGTGCCAGCAGGGTCTCTGGGGCCAACGTCCTGACTTTC. This codes for CASRVSGANVLTF.

The chain uses TRBV7-9 and TRBJ2-5; D is uncertain. The CDR3 length is 12 residues. Germline V lookup: CDR1 SEHNR, CDR2 FQNEAQ (reference sequence). The germline V and J ends were trimmed by 5 bases and 4 bases, with 8 bases remaining between them. CDR3 sequence: CASSGRGETQYF. The CDR3 bases are TGTGCCAGCAGCGGCCGTGGAGAGACCCAGTACTTC.

The chain employs TRBV27 and TRBJ1-5; 7 bases match TRBD1. The trim removed 5 bases at V and 5 bases at J, leaving 6 bases unmatched. CDR1 MNHEY and CDR2 SMNVEV come from the germline V gene (reference sequence). The length of the CDR3 is 14 residues. The CDR3 DNA reads as TGTGCCAGCAGTCCGGGACAGAATTATCAGCCCCAGCATTTT. This codes for CASSPGQNYQPQHF.

The table lists this clone with a count of one. The chain is built from TRBV5-1 and TRBJ2-7; 8 positions match TRBD1. Germline V gives CDR1 SGHRS, CDR2 YFSETQ. The length of the CDR3 is 14 residues. V trimming: 6 bases; J trimming: 0 bases; junction bases outside the gene matches: 5. In DNA, the CDR3 is TGCGCCAGCAACCCAGGGGGCGCCTCCTACGAGCAGTACTTC. It is translated as CASNPGGASYEQYF.

The rearrangement uses TRBV29-1 and TRBJ2-7; D possibly corresponds to TRBD1 (7 bases). The V and J ends lost 3 bases and 7 bases respectively, with 13 bases between them. This CDR3 has 12 amino acids. From germline, CDR1 is SQVTM and CDR2 ANQGSEA. CDR3: CSVEEGAREQYF. Written as DNA, the CDR3 is TGCAGCGTTGAGGAGGGGGCGAGGGAGCAGTACTTC.

This clone was seen a handful of times. The chain couples TRBV5-6 to TRBJ2-7; TRBD2 matches at 8 bases. V gave up 6 bases and J gave up 5 bases; unmatched junction bases: 10. The CDR3 is 14 amino acids. Looked up from germline, CDR1 is SGHDT and CDR2 is YYEEEE. CDR3 in DNA: TGTGCCAGCACCGTGAGCGGGAGAGGCGACGAGCAGTACTTC. Translating it yields CASTVSGRGDEQYF.

V and J are TRBV27 and TRBJ2-5; D is uncertain. Germline V CDR1 and CDR2: MNHEY, SMNVEV (reference sequence). Deletions cut 2 bases from V and 4 bases from J, with 11 bases between. This CDR3 region has 14 residues. The CDR3 bases are TGTGCCAGCAGTTTAACAGTACCTATAGAGACCCAGTACTTC. This gives the protein CASSLTVPIETQYF.

This clone has only a few counts. J is TRBJ2-3 and V is TRBV9; 11 positions agree with TRBD2. CDR1 and CDR2 (germline): SGDLS, YYNGEE. The CDR3 is 15 amino acids. Trimming cost V 4 bases and J 5 bases; bases outside gene matches: 6. The CDR3 is CASSHGLAGVDTQYF. In DNA form, the CDR3 reads TGTGCCAGCAGCCACGGACTAGCGGGCGTAGATACGCAGTATTTT.

The gene calls are TRBV27 and TRBJ2-7; 13 bases are shared with TRBD2. CDR1 is MNHEY and CDR2 is SMNVEV in the germline V gene (reference sequence). The CDR3 spans 17 residues. V lost 0 bases and J lost 5; bases outside the gene matches: 7. The CDR3 loop reads CASSLSWTSGSLHEQYF. The DNA for the CDR3 is TGTGCCAGCAGTTTATCGTGGACTAGCGGGAGTTTACACGAGCAGTACTTC.

This clone showed up just once. The J gene is TRBJ2-5, the V gene TRBV20-1; D remains unclear. The length of the CDR3 is 11 residues. V was trimmed by 7 bases and J by 5 bases, leaving 11 bases between them. Germline V gene data show CDR1 as DFQATT and CDR2 as SNEGSKA (reference sequence). The CDR3 sequence is CSVRYRETQYF. The CDR3 bases are TGCAGTGTGCGTTATAGGGAGACCCAGTACTTC.

V gene TRBV7-8 combines with J gene TRBJ1-5; 7 bases match TRBD1. This CDR3 comprises 13 residues. Trimming cost V 5 bases and J 7 bases; bases outside gene matches: 5. Germline V CDR1 and CDR2: SGHVS, FQNEAQ. CDR3 in amino acids: CASSMRQGQPQHF. DNA for the CDR3: TGTGCCAGCAGCATGAGACAGGGCCAGCCCCAGCATTTT.

The chain is built from TRBV19 and TRBJ2-1; weak D call: TRBD2 (5 bases). CDR1 is LNHDA and CDR2 is SQIVND in the germline V gene (reference sequence). V was cut by 6 bases and J by 3 bases, with 9 bases left in between. The CDR3 runs 13 residues. The CDR3 spells CASRGLRYNEQFF. The CDR3 DNA reads as TGTGCCAGTAGAGGACTTCGCTACAATGAGCAGTTCTTC.

The chain carries TRBV7-9 and TRBJ2-5, with TRBD2 identical over 9 bases. This CDR3 region has 14 residues. Germline assignment: CDR1 SEHNR and CDR2 FQNEAQ (reference sequence). V shed 5 bases and J 4 bases; nucleotides not matched to a gene: 5. CDR3 sequence: CASSPLAGAETQYF. The CDR3 DNA reads as TGTGCCAGCAGCCCCTTAGCGGGAGCAGAGACCCAGTACTTC. The full variable domain, completed using reference TRBV7-9 and TRBJ2-5, is DTGVSQNPRHKITKRGQNVTFRCDPISEHNRLYWYRQTLGQGPEFLTYFQNEAQLEKSRLLSDRFSAERPKGSFSTLEIQRTEQGDSAMYLCASSPLAGAETQYFGPGTRLLVL.

The chain combines TRBV29-1 with TRBJ1-2, with a weak D call TRBD1 (6 bases). The CDR3 consists of 11 residues. V shed 2 bases and J shed 8 bases, with 9 bases lying between them. Germline CDR1 reads SQVTM; CDR2 reads ANQGSEA. CDR3 nucleotides: TGCAGCGTTGAAAACAGGGAAGGCTACACCTTC. The encoded protein is CSVENREGYTF.

The chain couples TRBV14 to TRBJ2-2; no clear D. Germline V gene data show CDR1 as SGHDN and CDR2 as FVKESK. The CDR3 spans 13 residues. V was shortened by 1 base and J by 4 bases, with 4 bases between the two germline ends. The DNA of the CDR3 is TGTGCCAGCAGCCAAGTTAGCACCGGGGAGCTGTTTTTT. This gives the protein CASSQVSTGELFF.

The V gene is TRBV19, the J gene TRBJ1-4, with no clear D. The V gene's germline CDR1 is LNHDA and CDR2 SQIVND (reference sequence). Trimming left V 5 bases short and J 7 bases short, with 8 bases between. The CDR3 is 12 amino acids. The CDR3 nucleotides are TGTGCCAGTAGTTTTCCCGGTGAAAAACTGTTTTTT. Amino acids: CASSFPGEKLFF.

The J gene is TRBJ2-1, the V gene TRBV27; a weak D match, TRBD2 (5 bases). The CDR3 loop spans 12 amino acids. Germline-derived CDR1 and CDR2 are MNHEY and SMNVEV (reference sequence). V was shortened by 11 bases and J by 9 bases, with 17 bases between the two germline ends. The DNA for the CDR3 is TGTGCCTTACGGACCAATCGGGGTGAGCAGTTCTTC. Amino acid sequence: CALRTNRGEQFF.

This chain links TRBV7-3 with TRBJ2-7; TRBD2 matches at 8 bases. The germline V gene encodes CDR1 SGHTA and CDR2 FQGTGA. CDR3 length equals 16 residues. V lost 0 bases, J lost 6 bases, and 10 bases stayed unmatched. The CDR3 DNA is TGTGCCAGCAGCTTAACCCCTACGCGGGAGGCCGTCGAGCAGTACTTC. This gives the protein CASSLTPTREAVEQYF.

V and J are TRBV29-1 and TRBJ2-1; no firm D call. The V gene's germline CDR1 is SQVTM and CDR2 ANQGSEA. CDR3 size: 11 residues. Trimming cost V 7 bases and J 12 bases, with 16 bases left between them. In DNA form, the CDR3 reads TGCAGCGCCACGGTTAGGGTGGGGCAGTTCTTC. Encoded protein: CSATVRVGQFF.

The rearrangement joins TRBV9 to TRBJ2-7, with TRBD1 as a possible D gene (5 bases). The V end was cut by 0 bases, the J end by 3 bases, with 13 bases between. The CDR3 contains 15 residues. In germline, CDR1 is SGDLS, CDR2 YYNGEE. CDR3: CASSVAGARHYEQYF. CDR3 nucleotide sequence: TGTGCCAGCAGCGTAGCTGGGGCTCGCCACTACGAGCAGTACTTC.

The V gene is TRBV27, the J gene TRBJ2-2; D unresolved. The CDR3 contains 13 residues. Trimming removed 10 bases from V and 4 bases from J, with 13 bases in between. Germline loops: CDR1 MNHEY, CDR2 SMNVEV (reference sequence). The CDR3 coding sequence is TGTGCCATCTCGCAAGGGCGCACCGGGGAGCTGTTTTTT. Its translation: CAISQGRTGELFF.

The chain links TRBV7-2 to TRBJ2-7; 7 positions agree with TRBD2. Germline trimming cut 1 base from V and 0 bases from J; bases unmatched to any gene: 3. This CDR3 comprises 15 residues. Germline CDR1 reads SGHTA; CDR2 reads FQGNSA. The CDR3 loop reads CASSLELAHSYEQYF. The CDR3 DNA reads as TGTGCCAGCAGCTTAGAACTAGCGCACTCCTACGAGCAGTACTTC.

The J gene is TRBJ1-1, the V gene TRBV28; tentative D call: TRBD1 (6 bases). Per the germline V gene, CDR1 is MDHEN and CDR2 is SYDVKM. V was trimmed by 4 bases and J by 6 bases, leaving 18 bases between them. The CDR3 sequence is 15 residues long. The CDR3 loop reads CASSSPPDSQAEAFF. The CDR3 DNA sequence: TGTGCCAGCAGTTCACCCCCGGACAGTCAGGCTGAAGCTTTCTTT.